There are a few counts of the clone carrying this T cell receptor (beta chain). Germline loops: CDR1 MNHEY, CDR2 SMNVEV (reference sequence). This CDR3 contains 14 residues. V lost 7 bases and J lost 6; bases outside the gene matches: 11. In each case, RNA was isolated and then reverse transcribed into cDNA as the sequencing template. Repertoires were generated with immunoSEQ multiplex PCR, while TCRdb's copy carries only in-frame clones and drops some. Found here are over 200,000 clones, approximately 52% of them singletons; the top ten hold around 0.44%. The data were obtained in a study of CD8+ T cells in alopecia areata. On the study more broadly: Treatment of the treated patients consisted of oral tofacitinib, 5 to 10 mg twice daily.

The sorting of PBMCs gave CD4+ and CD8+ T cells. This clonotype was sampled from a human donor with alopecia areata. The J gene is TRBJ2-7, the V gene TRBV27, with 8 bases lining up with TRBD2. The source material was CD4+ T cells sorted from blood, sampled at week 0. CDR3 sequence (DNA): TGTGCCAGCAAGTATACCGGACTAGCTTCCGAGCAGTACTTC. Encoded protein: CASKYTGLASEQYF.